What follows is one T cell receptor (beta chain) and its context. The sample belongs to a study of OX40 agonist ivuxolimab in advanced cancers. Study background: Checkpoint inhibitors had been given previously to approximately 40% of patients.

V lost 6 bases and J 12 bases, leaving 17 bases between the germline ends. This CDR3 is 12 amino acids long. Germline CDR1 reads SGHTA; CDR2 reads FQGNSA. The table came from immunoSEQ multiplex PCR; TCRdb's copy has only in-frame clones and leaves some out. The data hold approximately 44,000 clones, with around 88% observed a single time. V is TRBV7-2 and J is TRBJ1-1; the D is unclear. Sequences were derived from CD4+ or CD8+ T cells sorted from blood, sampled in a trial of the OX40 agonist ivuxolimab. The sequence was collected from an adult with an advanced solid tumor such as melanoma, head and neck, liver or kidney cancer. CDR3 loop: CASSSLYSRTFF. DNA for the CDR3: TGTGCCAGCAGTTCACTCTACAGTCGGACTTTCTTT.